These 20 T cell receptor beta chains share one sample of origin, sequenced in a study of graft-versus-host responses after intestinal transplantation. For these TCRs, the target antigens are not known. Data came from immunoSEQ multiplex PCR; TCRdb stores just in-frame clones and leaves some out. The table shows about 120,000 clones, with around nine tenths occurring only once. The sample was unstimulated CD4+ T cells sorted from spleen or lymph node cells, taken before transplant. The receptors originated from a human donor who was the organ donor for an intestinal transplant.

This chain links TRBV6-5 with TRBJ1-3, with unresolved D. This CDR3 has 14 amino acids. Germline V CDR1 and CDR2: MNHEY, SVGAGI. The V end was cut by 5 bases, the J end by 0 bases, with 8 bases between. CDR3 sequence reads: CASSISDSGNTIYF. The CDR3 DNA is TGTGCCAGCAGTATTAGCGACTCTGGAAACACCATATATTTT.

The chain has TRBV6-5 and TRBJ2-7, with TRBD1 matching 8 bases. V trimming: 7 bases; J trimming: 3 bases; junction bases outside the gene matches: 2. The CDR3 extends over 12 amino acids. Germline CDR1 and CDR2: MNHEY and SVGAGI. The CDR3 reads CASTDRGYEQYF. CDR3 sequence (DNA): TGTGCCAGCACCGACAGGGGCTACGAGCAGTACTTC.

The V gene is TRBV7-6, the J gene TRBJ2-3; tentative D call: TRBD2 (5 bases). The CDR3 covers 17 residues. The V and J ends lost 0 bases and 4 bases respectively, with 17 bases between them. The germline V gene has CDR1 SGHVS and CDR2 FNYEAQ. In nucleotides, the CDR3 is TGTGCCAGCAGCTTAGCCGGGAAGGGTGGCCCCGCAGATACGCAGTATTTT. Its translation: CASSLAGKGGPADTQYF.

CDR3 residues: CASSAQESPWYEQYF. The CDR3 DNA sequence: TGTGCCAGCAGCGCACAAGAGTCGCCTTGGTACGAGCAGTACTTC. This chain uses TRBV9 with TRBJ2-7; no reliable D call. V dropped 3 bases and J dropped 4 bases, with 17 bases sitting between them. The V gene's germline CDR1 is SGDLS and CDR2 YYNGEE. The CDR3 is made up of 15 amino acids.

This chain links TRBV7-6 with TRBJ2-1; 10 nucleotides line up with TRBD2. Germline-derived CDR1 and CDR2 are SGHVS and FNYEAQ. CDR3 length equals 17 residues. Losses at the gene ends were 5 bases for V and 0 bases for J; bases not matched to a gene: 7. The CDR3 region is CASSPGLAESSYNEQFF. As DNA, the CDR3 is TGTGCCAGCAGCCCCGGACTAGCGGAAAGCTCCTACAATGAGCAGTTCTTC.

This rearrangement joins TRBV7-4 to TRBJ1-5; the D is unclear. Germline V CDR1 and CDR2: SGHVT, SQSDAQ. V was trimmed by 1 base and J by 0 bases, leaving 1 base between them. This CDR3 spans 13 amino acids. In nucleotides, the CDR3 is TGTGCCAGCAGCTTAGATAGCAATCAGCCCCAGCATTTT. It is translated as CASSLDSNQPQHF.

The chain uses TRBV2 and TRBJ2-7; 7 bases align to TRBD2. The CDR3 runs to 14 residues. CDR1 and CDR2 (germline): SNHLY, FYNNEI. The trim removed 3 bases at V and 2 bases at J, leaving 4 bases unmatched. The CDR3 sequence: CASSDGRATYEQYF. The CDR3 DNA reads as TGTGCCAGCAGTGATGGGAGGGCCACCTACGAGCAGTACTTC.

CDR3 loop: CASSYSPGVNEKLFF. The CDR3 DNA follows: TGTGCCAGCAGTTACTCCCCAGGGGTCAATGAAAAACTGTTTTTT. This chain connects TRBV6-6 to TRBJ1-4; tentative D call: TRBD1 (6 bases). Per the germline V gene, CDR1 is MNHNY and CDR2 is SVGAGI (reference sequence). V lost 0 bases and J 5 bases, leaving 10 bases between the germline ends. This CDR3 is 15 amino acids long.

J is TRBJ2-1 and V is TRBV6-6; perhaps TRBD1 as D (6 bases). V dropped 7 bases and J dropped 4 bases, with 14 bases sitting between them. In germline, CDR1 is MNHNY, CDR2 SVGAGI (reference sequence). CDR3 length: 14 amino acids. CDR3 DNA sequence: TGTGCCAGCACTGAGGGGGATAGGTACAATGAGCAGTTCTTC. Translated: CASTEGDRYNEQFF.

This rearrangement joins TRBV5-1 to TRBJ2-3; D possibly matches TRBD1 or TRBD2 (6 bases each). CDR1 is SGHRS, CDR2 YFSETQ, per germline. Trimming took 0 bases from V and 1 from J, leaving 12 bases between them. The CDR3 loop spans 16 amino acids. The CDR3 nucleotides read TGCGCCAGCAGCTTGGAGGGGGGAACCCGCACAGATACGCAGTATTTT. Its translation is CASSLEGGTRTDTQYF.

About this clone itself: Other DNA sequences in the same sample also yield this CDR3. The CDR3, as DNA: TGCAGCGCGGGACAGGGGGCACATAATGAAAAACTGTTTTTT. Encoded protein: CSAGQGAHNEKLFF. V gene TRBV29-1 combines with J gene TRBJ1-4; 12 nucleotides agree with TRBD1. Looked up from germline, CDR1 is SQVTM and CDR2 is ANQGSEA. This CDR3 contains 14 residues. V gave up 7 bases and J gave up 4 bases; unmatched junction bases: 4.

V gene TRBV5-1 combines with J gene TRBJ1-1; D unclear. The CDR3 is 14 residues long. V was trimmed by 4 bases and J by 1 base, leaving 11 bases between them. Germline V gene data show CDR1 as SGHRS and CDR2 as YFSETQ. The CDR3 sequence is CASSHGGPNTEAFF. In nucleotides, the CDR3 is TGCGCCAGCAGCCACGGCGGCCCGAACACTGAAGCTTTCTTT.

V gene TRBV7-9 combines with J gene TRBJ1-2; D remains unclear. V was pared by 1 base and J by 5 bases, with 2 bases between. CDR1 is SEHNR and CDR2 is FQNEAQ in the germline V gene (reference sequence). The CDR3 totals 11 residues. CDR3: CASSLVYGYTF. CDR3 sequence (DNA): TGTGCCAGCAGCTTAGTGTATGGCTACACCTTC.

V gene TRBV6-5 combines with J gene TRBJ2-7; D might be TRBD2 (6 bases). CDR3 size: 13 residues. V lost 11 bases, J lost 0 bases, and 14 bases lay in between. CDR1 and CDR2 (germline): MNHEY, SVGAGI. The DNA of the CDR3 is TGTGCCTCCACAGGAGGGAGCTCCTACGAGCAGTACTTC. Amino acid sequence: CASTGGSSYEQYF.

CDR3 DNA: TGTGCCAGCAACCCGACAGCCTCCTCTGGAAACACCATATATTTT. It codes for CASNPTASSGNTIYF. The J gene is TRBJ1-3, the V gene TRBV6-1, with a possible D match to TRBD1 (5 bases). Germline loops: CDR1 MNHNS, CDR2 SASEGT. The V end lost 7 bases, the J end lost 0 bases, and 13 bases lay between the germline ends. CDR3 length: 15 residues.

J is TRBJ1-1 and V is TRBV5-1; 9 bases fit TRBD1. The germline V gene has CDR1 SGHRS and CDR2 YFSETQ. The CDR3 totals 14 residues. With V trimmed by 3 bases and J by 5 bases, 5 bases remained unmatched. CDR3 sequence: CASSWGQGGTEAFF. CDR3 coding DNA: TGCGCCAGCAGCTGGGGACAGGGCGGAACTGAAGCTTTCTTT. Supplemented by reference TRBV5-1 and TRBJ1-1, the full variable domain reads KAGVTQTPRYLIKTRGQQVTLSCSPISGHRSVSWYQQTPGQGLQFLFEYFSETQRNKGNFPGRFSGRQFSNSRSEMNVSTLELGDSALYLCASSWGQGGTEAFFGQGTRLTVV.

The gene calls are TRBV5-1 and TRBJ1-5; D uncertain. Per the germline V gene, CDR1 is SGHRS and CDR2 is YFSETQ. CDR3 size: 13 residues. V gave up 4 bases and J gave up 4 bases, with 9 bases separating them. The CDR3 nucleotides are TGCGCCAGCAGCGACGACGGGAATCAGCCCCAGCATTTT. Encoded protein: CASSDDGNQPQHF.

Worth noting for this clone: This specimen includes other DNA sequences encoding the same CDR3. This chain joins TRBV27 and TRBJ2-5, with 7 bases aligning to TRBD1. Germline CDR1 is MNHEY and CDR2 is SMNVEV (reference sequence). This CDR3 has 16 residues. The V and J ends lost 3 bases and 3 bases, in that order; junction bases with no gene match: 10. CDR3 sequence reads: CASSLRFRGQEETQYF. CDR3 in DNA: TGTGCCAGCAGTTTGAGGTTTCGAGGACAGGAAGAGACCCAGTACTTC.

The rearrangement joins TRBV4-2 to TRBJ2-2; unclear D gene. The CDR3 sequence is 12 residues long. Germline CDR1 and CDR2: LGHNA and YNFKEQ. V was cut by 3 bases and J by 2 bases, with 1 base left in between. The CDR3 region is CASSHNTGELFF. The CDR3 coding sequence is TGTGCCAGCAGCCACAACACCGGGGAGCTGTTTTTT.

This chain connects TRBV15 to TRBJ2-5; D remains ambiguous. This CDR3 spans 14 amino acids. Looked up from germline, CDR1 is LNHNV and CDR2 is YYDKDF (reference sequence). Trimming cost V 3 bases and J 5 bases, with 13 bases left between them. The CDR3, as DNA: TGTGCCACCAGCAGGGCGAAGATGTGGGAGACCCAGTACTTC. Amino acids: CATSRAKMWETQYF. Drawing the rest from reference TRBV15 and TRBJ2-5, the complete variable domain is DAMVIQNPRYQVTQFGKPVTLSCSQTLNHNVMYWYQQKSSQAPKLLFHYYDKDFNNEADTPDNFQSRRPNTSFCFLDIRSPGLGDTAMYLCATSRAKMWETQYFGPGTRLLVL.